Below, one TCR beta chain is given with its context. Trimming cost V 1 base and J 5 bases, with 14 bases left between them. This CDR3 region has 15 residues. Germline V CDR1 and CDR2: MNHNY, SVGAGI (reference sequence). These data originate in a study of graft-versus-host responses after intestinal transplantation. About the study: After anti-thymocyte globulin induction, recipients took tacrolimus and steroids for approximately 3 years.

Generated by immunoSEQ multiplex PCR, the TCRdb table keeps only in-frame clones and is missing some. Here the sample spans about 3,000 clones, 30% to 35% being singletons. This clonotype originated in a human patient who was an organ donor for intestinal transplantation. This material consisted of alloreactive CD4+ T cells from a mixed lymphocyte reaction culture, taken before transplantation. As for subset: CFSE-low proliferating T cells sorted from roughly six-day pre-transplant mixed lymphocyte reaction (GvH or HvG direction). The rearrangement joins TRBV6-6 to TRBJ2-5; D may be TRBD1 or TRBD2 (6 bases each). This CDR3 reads CASSYFGQGGETQYF. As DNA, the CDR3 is TGTGCCAGCAGTTACTTCGGGCAAGGGGGGGAGACCCAGTACTTC.